One and the same sample provided the 17 T cell receptor beta chains below, sequenced in a study of CD8+CD57+ T cells in acquired aplastic anemia. According to the study, genomic DNA was the template for TCR beta VDJ and CDR3 profiling. TCRdb re-derived calls from the reads in MiXCR, one entry per CDR3 protein. Counted here are roughly 180,000 distinct CDR3 sequences, over 60% occurring once; the ten biggest clones make up around 42%. The sequenced sample was sorted CD4+, CD8+, or CD8+CD57+ T cells (not recorded which) from PBMCs. These receptors all come from a human donor with severe aplastic anemia or a healthy control (not recorded which).

The chain combines TRBV5-1 with TRBJ1-3, with no clear D. This CDR3 region has 15 residues. CDR1 and CDR2 from the germline V gene are SGHRS and YFSETQ. V lost 2 bases and J 0 bases, leaving 9 bases between the germline ends. In DNA form, the CDR3 reads TGCGCCAGCAGCTTAGAGGAGATCTCTGGAAACACCATATATTTT. Encoded protein: CASSLEEISGNTIYF.

This clonotype has just a few counts. V gene TRBV5-1 combines with J gene TRBJ2-7; 8 positions match TRBD1. V dropped 2 bases and J dropped 5; count of bases not matched to a gene: 12. This CDR3 spans 16 amino acids. The germline gives CDR1 SGHRS, CDR2 YFSETQ. The chain's CDR3 is CASSLHRDRPFDEQYV. The CDR3 DNA sequence: TGCGCCAGCAGCTTACACCGGGACAGGCCCTTCGACGAGCAGTACGTC.

Worth noting for this clonotype: The junction departs from germline at one end; a sequencing error may be responsible. The V gene is TRBV5-6, the J gene TRBJ1-2, with 7 bases matching TRBD1. CDR1 and CDR2 (germline): SGHDT, YYEEEE. CDR3 length: 13 amino acids. CDR3 bases: TGCGCCAGCAGCACCCGACAGGGAGGTGGCTACACCTTC. Protein: CASSTRQGGGYTF.

This clonotype was seen ten or more times. The chain carries TRBV25-1 and TRBJ2-7; 7 bases map to TRBD1. Germline-derived CDR1 and CDR2 are MGHDK and SYGVNS. Unmatched junction bases numbered 12, after V lost 4 bases and J lost 0 bases. The CDR3 sequence is 17 residues long. The CDR3 nucleotides are TGTGCCAGCAGTGTATCCCTGGGACAGTCGTACTCCTACGAGCAGTACTTC. Its protein is CASSVSLGQSYSYEQYF.

This clonotype was counted a few times. This rearrangement joins TRBV5-1 to TRBJ1-2; no clear D gene. Germline-derived CDR1 and CDR2 are SGHRS and YFSETQ. Trimming took 0 bases from V and 1 from J, leaving 10 bases between them. The CDR3 loop spans 15 amino acids. This CDR3 is CASSLGGVSNYGYTF. DNA for the CDR3: TGCGCCAGCAGCTTGGGGGGAGTAAGTAACTATGGCTACACCTTC.

This clonotype showed up many times. The chain employs TRBV5-6 and TRBJ1-4, with a weak D call TRBD1 (5 bases). Trimming pared 4 bases from V and 7 bases from J, leaving 17 bases between. Germline-derived CDR1 and CDR2 are SGHDT and YYEEEE. The CDR3 covers 15 residues. The CDR3 DNA sequence: TGTGCCAGCAGCCTCGACACCACAGGCGGTGAAAAACTGTTTTTT. Translating it yields CASSLDTTGGEKLFF.

The genes are TRBV10-3 and TRBJ1-5; D uncertain. Germline CDR1 reads ENHRY; CDR2 reads SYGVKD. This CDR3 comprises 13 residues. The V gene lost 0 bases and the J gene lost 7 bases, with 7 bases spanning the gap. The DNA of the CDR3 is TGTGCCATCAGTGAGTCTGCCGACCAGCCCCAGCATTTT. The encoded protein is CAISESADQPQHF.

The chain has TRBV2 and TRBJ2-5; D possibly corresponds to TRBD2 (6 bases). Germline V gene sequence: CDR1 SNHLY, CDR2 FYNNEI. V gave up 10 bases and J gave up 4 bases, with 16 bases separating them. The CDR3 extends over 13 amino acids. In DNA, the CDR3 is TGTGCCACGGGGCGGGATGTTTCAGAGACCCAGTACTTC. Translation: CATGRDVSETQYF.

The sample holds one count of this clonotype. The chain carries TRBV7-8 and TRBJ1-1; D is unclear. This CDR3 comprises 14 residues. CDR1 and CDR2 from the germline V gene are SGHVS and FQNEAQ. Trimming removed 5 bases at V and 1 base at J, with 11 bases between. CDR3 region: CASSRWTENTEAFF. CDR3 nucleotides: TGTGCCAGCAGCCGGTGGACTGAGAACACTGAAGCTTTCTTT.

Many counts were recorded for this clonotype. The chain employs TRBV5-1 and TRBJ2-1; 10 bases line up with TRBD2. This CDR3 is 15 amino acids long. The V gene's germline CDR1 is SGHRS and CDR2 YFSETQ. V was clipped by 2 bases and J by 4 bases; unmatched bases: 3. The CDR3 here is CASSFVSGGYNEQFF. CDR3 coding DNA: TGCGCCAGCAGCTTCGTTAGCGGGGGGTACAATGAGCAGTTCTTC.

The chain employs TRBV12-5 and TRBJ2-1; D unclear. CDR1 and CDR2 (germline): LGHNT, FRNRAP. This CDR3 is built from 12 residues. CDR3 loop: CASSFLWNEQFF. Written as DNA, the CDR3 is TGTGCCAGCAGTTTTTTATGGAATGAGCAGTTCTTC.

Only a few counts were recorded for this clonotype. A much larger clone differs from this one at a single base, so this may be a read error. In nucleotides, the CDR3 is TGTGCCAGCAGCTACGACAGGTACAAAGAGCAGTTCTTC. Translated: CASSYDRYKEQFF. This chain connects TRBV12-3 or TRBV12-4 to TRBJ2-1, with a possible D match to TRBD1 (6 bases). The CDR3 totals 13 residues.

There are many counts of this clonotype. This rearrangement joins TRBV25-1 to TRBJ1-4; TRBD1 matches 12 bases. The CDR3 has 19 amino acids. CDR1 MGHDK and CDR2 SYGVNS come from the germline V gene. V shed 8 bases and J 2 bases; nucleotides not matched to a gene: 15. The CDR3 loop is CASGGTGGGRGWTNEKLFF. The CDR3 nucleotides are TGTGCCAGCGGAGGGACAGGGGGCGGCCGGGGTTGGACTAATGAAAAACTGTTTTTT. The complete variable domain, with remaining parts taken from reference TRBV25-1 and TRBJ1-4, reads EADIYQTPRYLVIGTGKKITLECSQTMGHDKMYWYQQDPGMELHLIHYSYGVNSTEKGDLSSESTVSRIRTEHFPLTLESARPSHTSQYLCASGGTGGGRGWTNEKLFFGSGTQLSVL.

The CDR3 loop reads CASSLASGVGNQPQHF. CDR3 DNA: TGTGCCAGCAGCTTAGCGTCAGGAGTTGGCAATCAGCCCCAGCATTTT. The genes are TRBV7-9 and TRBJ1-5; no definite D call. From germline, CDR1 is SEHNR and CDR2 FQNEAQ (reference sequence). Trimming cost V 0 bases and J 2 bases, with 11 bases left between them. The CDR3 contains 16 residues.

V is TRBV19 and J is TRBJ1-1; 9 nucleotides align to TRBD1. The CDR3 runs 14 residues. V lost 2 bases, J lost 3 bases, and 1 base stayed unmatched. Germline V gene data show CDR1 as LNHDA and CDR2 as SQIVND (reference sequence). CDR3 protein: CASSIWTGDTEAFF. Written as DNA, the CDR3 is TGTGCCAGTAGTATATGGACAGGGGACACTGAAGCTTTCTTT.

The J gene is TRBJ2-3, the V gene TRBV19; 14 bases agree with TRBD2. The CDR3 has 22 residues. Losses at the gene ends were 1 base for V and 0 bases for J; bases not matched to a gene: 15. The germline V gene has CDR1 LNHDA and CDR2 SQIVND (reference sequence). The CDR3 DNA is TGTGCCAGTAGTATAGGACTAGCGGGGGGGCCCTTCGAGGGCCCTAGCACAGATACGCAGTATTTT. Protein sequence: CASSIGLAGGPFEGPSTDTQYF.

This clonotype showed up many times. This sequence joins TRBV4-3 and TRBJ2-3; 9 bases agree with TRBD2. V lost 3 bases and J lost 4; bases outside the gene matches: 8. Looked up from germline, CDR1 is LGHNA and CDR2 is YSLEER. The CDR3 covers 16 residues. CDR3 sequence reads: CASSQGLGGGADTQYF. The CDR3 region has the DNA TGCGCCAGCAGCCAGGGTCTGGGCGGGGGGGCAGATACGCAGTATTTT.